Given below is one TCR beta chain in context. Its matching antigen is unknown. These data are taken from a study of cytomegalovirus exposure and HLA in healthy donors. The study's findings and limits: Researchers counted approximately 160 TCR beta chains as cytomegalovirus-associated. Equally common other TCR beta chains were less clonally expanded than HLA-associated ones, a later analysis found.

Germline CDR1 and CDR2: MNHEY and SVGAGI. This CDR3 comprises 15 residues. Deletions cut 7 bases from V and 5 bases from J, with 20 bases between. The PCR was carried out with 60 Vbeta primers and 13 Jbeta primers. The table came from immunoSEQ multiplex PCR; TCRdb's copy has only in-frame clones and leaves some out. The table shows around 94,000 clones, with about 62% occurring only once. The sample comprised PBMCs. The chain has TRBV6-5 and TRBJ2-5, with TRBD1 as a possible D gene (6 bases). The sequence was collected from a human donor in good health. The CDR3 loop is CASTPGTGFWETQYF. In nucleotides, the CDR3 is TGTGCCAGCACCCCGGGAACAGGGTTCTGGGAGACCCAGTACTTC.